This TCR beta chain is from a study of blood T cell repertoires in COVID-19. Study information: The origin of the acute and convalescent COVID-19 samples was the United States, Italy and Spain.

Profiled with immunoSEQ multiplex PCR; TCRdb holds only in-frame clones, not every one. The sample includes 9,500 to 15,000 clones, roughly 82% of them seen just once. Germline lookup yields CDR1 LNHDA and CDR2 SQIVND (reference sequence). V shed 5 bases and J shed 2 bases, with 11 bases lying between them. CDR3 size: 14 residues. This clonotype was obtained from an older woman with acute or convalescent COVID-19. The chain couples TRBV19 to TRBJ2-3, with D tentatively TRBD1 (5 bases). The specimen sequenced was peripheral blood. For the CDR3, the DNA is TGTGCCAGTAGTGCTGGACAACTCACAGATACGCAGTATTTT. Its translation is CASSAGQLTDTQYF.